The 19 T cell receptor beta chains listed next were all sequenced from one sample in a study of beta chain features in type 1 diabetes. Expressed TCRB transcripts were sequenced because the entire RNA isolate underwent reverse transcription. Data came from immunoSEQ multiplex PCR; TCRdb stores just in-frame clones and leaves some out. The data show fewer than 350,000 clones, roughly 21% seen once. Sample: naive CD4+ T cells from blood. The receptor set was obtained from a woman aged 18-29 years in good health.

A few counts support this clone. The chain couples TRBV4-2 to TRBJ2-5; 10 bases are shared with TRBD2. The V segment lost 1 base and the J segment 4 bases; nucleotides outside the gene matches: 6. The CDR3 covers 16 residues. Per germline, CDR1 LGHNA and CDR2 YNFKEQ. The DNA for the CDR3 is TGTGCCAGCAGCCAAGGTCCTAGCGGGAGTAGAGAGACCCAGTACTTC. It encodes CASSQGPSGSRETQYF.

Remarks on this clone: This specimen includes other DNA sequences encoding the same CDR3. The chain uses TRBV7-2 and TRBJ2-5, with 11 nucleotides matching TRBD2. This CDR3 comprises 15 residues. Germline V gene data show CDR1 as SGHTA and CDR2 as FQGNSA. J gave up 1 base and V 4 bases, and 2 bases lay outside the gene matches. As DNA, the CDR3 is TGTGCCAGCAGCTCAGGACTAGCGGGCCAAGAGACCCAGTACTTC. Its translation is CASSSGLAGQETQYF.

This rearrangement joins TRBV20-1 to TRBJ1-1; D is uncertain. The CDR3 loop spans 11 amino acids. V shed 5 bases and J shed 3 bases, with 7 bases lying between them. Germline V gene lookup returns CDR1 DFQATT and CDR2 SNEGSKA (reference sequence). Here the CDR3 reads CSAYGDTEAFF. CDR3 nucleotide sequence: TGCAGTGCTTACGGAGACACTGAAGCTTTCTTT.

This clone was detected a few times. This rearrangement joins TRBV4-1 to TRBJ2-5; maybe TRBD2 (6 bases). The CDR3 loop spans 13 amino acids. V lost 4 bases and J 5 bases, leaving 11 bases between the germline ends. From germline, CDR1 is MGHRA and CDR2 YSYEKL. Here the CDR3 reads CASSLGGLETQYF. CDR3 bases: TGCGCCAGCAGCCTGGGGGGTTTGGAGACCCAGTACTTC.

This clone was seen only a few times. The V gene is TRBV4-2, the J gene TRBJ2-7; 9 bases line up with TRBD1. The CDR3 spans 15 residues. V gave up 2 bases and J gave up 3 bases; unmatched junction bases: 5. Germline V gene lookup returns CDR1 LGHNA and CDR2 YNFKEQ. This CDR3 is CASSQPDRGNYEQYF. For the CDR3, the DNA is TGTGCCAGCAGCCAACCGGACAGGGGAAACTACGAGCAGTACTTC.

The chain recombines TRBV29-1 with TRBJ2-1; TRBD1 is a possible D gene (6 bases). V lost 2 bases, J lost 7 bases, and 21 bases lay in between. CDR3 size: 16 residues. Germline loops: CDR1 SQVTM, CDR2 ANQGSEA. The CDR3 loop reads CSVERENYRGWNEQFF. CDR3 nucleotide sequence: TGCAGCGTTGAAAGAGAGAACTATAGGGGGTGGAATGAGCAGTTCTTC.

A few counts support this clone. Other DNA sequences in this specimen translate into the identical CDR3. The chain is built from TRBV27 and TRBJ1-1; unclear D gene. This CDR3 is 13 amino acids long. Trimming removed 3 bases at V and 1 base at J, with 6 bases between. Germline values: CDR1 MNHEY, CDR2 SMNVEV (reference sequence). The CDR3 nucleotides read TGTGCCAGCAGTTTCCGGGAGAACACTGAAGCTTTCTTT. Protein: CASSFRENTEAFF.

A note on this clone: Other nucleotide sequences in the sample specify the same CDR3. The CDR3 DNA reads as TGTGCCAGCAGTTTCGGGAGGGGAGAGACCCAGTACTTC. Translation: CASSFGRGETQYF. The rearrangement joins TRBV27 to TRBJ2-5; 8 positions match TRBD2. Germline V lookup: CDR1 MNHEY, CDR2 SMNVEV (reference sequence). V lost 3 bases to trimming and J lost 4 bases; unmatched junction nucleotides: 1. There are 13 residues in the CDR3.

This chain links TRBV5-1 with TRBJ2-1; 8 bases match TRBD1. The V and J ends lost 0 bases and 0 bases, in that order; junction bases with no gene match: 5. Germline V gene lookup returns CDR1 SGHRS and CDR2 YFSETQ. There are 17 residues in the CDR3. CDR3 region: CASSLEPQGASYNEQFF. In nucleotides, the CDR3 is TGCGCCAGCAGCTTGGAACCCCAGGGGGCCTCCTACAATGAGCAGTTCTTC. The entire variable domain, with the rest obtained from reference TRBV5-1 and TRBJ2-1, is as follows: KAGVTQTPRYLIKTRGQQVTLSCSPISGHRSVSWYQQTPGQGLQFLFEYFSETQRNKGNFPGRFSGRQFSNSRSEMNVSTLELGDSALYLCASSLEPQGASYNEQFFGPGTRLTVL.

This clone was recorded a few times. For the CDR3, the DNA is TGTGCCAGCAGCTTCCGACTAGCGGGGGCAGGGGAGCTGTTTTTT. Translated, it gives CASSFRLAGAGELFF. The V gene is TRBV5-5, the J gene TRBJ2-2; 12 bases align to TRBD2. This CDR3 has 15 residues. V shed 2 bases, J shed 8 bases, and the junction held 4 bases outside the gene matches. The germline V gene has CDR1 SGHKS and CDR2 YYEKEE (reference sequence).

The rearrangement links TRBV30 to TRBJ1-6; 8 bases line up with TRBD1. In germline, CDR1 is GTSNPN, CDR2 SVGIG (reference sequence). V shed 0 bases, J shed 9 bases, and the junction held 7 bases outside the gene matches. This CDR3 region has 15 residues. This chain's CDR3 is CAWSVQGGLPSPLHF. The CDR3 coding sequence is TGTGCCTGGAGTGTACAGGGGGGTTTACCTTCACCCCTCCACTTT.

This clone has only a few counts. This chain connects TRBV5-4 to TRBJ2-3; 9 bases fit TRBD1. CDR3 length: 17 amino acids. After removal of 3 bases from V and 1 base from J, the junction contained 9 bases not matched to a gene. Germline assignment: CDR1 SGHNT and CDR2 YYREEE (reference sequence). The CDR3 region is CASSSGQGSSRTDTQYF. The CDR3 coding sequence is TGTGCCAGCAGCTCAGGACAGGGGTCCTCTCGCACAGATACGCAGTATTTT.

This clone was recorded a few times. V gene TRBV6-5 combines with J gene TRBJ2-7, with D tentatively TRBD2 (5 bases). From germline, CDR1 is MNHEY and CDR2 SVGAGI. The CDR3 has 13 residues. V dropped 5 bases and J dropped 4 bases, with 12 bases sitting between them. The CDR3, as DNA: TGTGCCAGCAGTCGACTATCCGAATACGAGCAGTACTTC. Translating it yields CASSRLSEYEQYF.

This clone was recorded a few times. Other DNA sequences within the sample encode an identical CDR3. CDR3 DNA sequence: TGTGCCAGCAGCTCTGGGACAGGGAACTATGGCTACACCTTC. It is translated as CASSSGTGNYGYTF. The J gene is TRBJ1-2, the V gene TRBV9, with TRBD1 identical over 9 bases. Germline V gene data show CDR1 as SGDLS and CDR2 as YYNGEE. The CDR3 totals 14 residues. V lost 4 bases and J lost 2; bases outside the gene matches: 3.

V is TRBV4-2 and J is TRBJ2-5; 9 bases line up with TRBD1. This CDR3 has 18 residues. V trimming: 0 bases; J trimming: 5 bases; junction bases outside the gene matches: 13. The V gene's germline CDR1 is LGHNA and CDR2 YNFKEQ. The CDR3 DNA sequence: TGTGCCAGCAGCCAAGAGTGGGGCGCGGGGACAGGGCTCGAGACCCAGTACTTC. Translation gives CASSQEWGAGTGLETQYF.

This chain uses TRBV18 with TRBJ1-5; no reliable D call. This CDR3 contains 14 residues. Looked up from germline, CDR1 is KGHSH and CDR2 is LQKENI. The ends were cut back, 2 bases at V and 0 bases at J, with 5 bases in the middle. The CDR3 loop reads CASSPNYSNQPQHF. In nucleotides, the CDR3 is TGTGCCAGCTCACCAAATTATAGCAATCAGCCCCAGCATTTT.

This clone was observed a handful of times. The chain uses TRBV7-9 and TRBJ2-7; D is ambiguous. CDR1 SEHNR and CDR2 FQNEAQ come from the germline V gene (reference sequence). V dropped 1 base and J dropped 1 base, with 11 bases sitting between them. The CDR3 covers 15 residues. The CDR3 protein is CASSLGSTLSYEQYF. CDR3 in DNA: TGTGCCAGCAGCTTAGGTTCTACGTTGTCCTACGAGCAGTACTTC.

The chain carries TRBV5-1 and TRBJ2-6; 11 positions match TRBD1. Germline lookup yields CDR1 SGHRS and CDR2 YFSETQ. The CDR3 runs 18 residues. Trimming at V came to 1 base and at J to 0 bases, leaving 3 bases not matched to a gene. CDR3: CASSLNGQGASGANVLTF. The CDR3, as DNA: TGCGCCAGCAGCTTGAATGGACAGGGGGCCTCTGGGGCCAACGTCCTGACTTTC.

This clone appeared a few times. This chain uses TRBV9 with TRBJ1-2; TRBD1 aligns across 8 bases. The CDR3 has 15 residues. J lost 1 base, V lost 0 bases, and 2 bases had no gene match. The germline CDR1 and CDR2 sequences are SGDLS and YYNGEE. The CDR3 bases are TGTGCCAGCAGCGTAGGGACAGGGCTTAACTATGGCTACACCTTC. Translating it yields CASSVGTGLNYGYTF.